Listed below are T cell receptor beta chains from one sample, sequenced in a study of memory CD4+ T cells and cytomegalovirus serostatus. Measured with immunoSEQ multiplex PCR; TCRdb has only the in-frame clones, and not every one. The table has some 66,000 clones, 75% to 80% seen once. Sequencing was performed on memory CD4+ T cells from blood. These receptors came from an adult in good health and CMV-seropositive. The CDR3 runs from the conserved cysteine through the conserved F or W. D genes are given only for firm matches. For some rows the clone size is stated as once, few or many, or as a class when expanded; others skip it.

clone_size d_call j_call v_call cdr3_nt cdr3_aa
few TRBD1 TRBJ1-5 TRBV30 TGTGCCTGGGGGCCGACAGGGAACAATCAGCCCCAGCATTTT CAWGPTGNNQPQHF
few NA TRBJ2-6 TRBV7-9 TGTGCCAGCAGCTTACAGGTTCCTGGGGCCAACGTCCTGACTTTC CASSLQVPGANVLTF
NA NA TRBJ1-2 TRBV6-5 TGTGCCAGCAGCACCGCACAGCATAACTATGGCTACACCTTC CASSTAQHNYGYTF
NA NA TRBJ2-7 TRBV28 TGTGCCAGCAGTTTATTGACATCGTACGAGCAGTACTTC CASSLLTSYEQYF
NA NA TRBJ2-5 TRBV7-6 TGTGCCAGCAGCTCAGGGGGGAACCCAGAAGAGACCCAGTACTTC CASSSGGNPEETQYF
NA TRBD2 TRBJ2-2 TRBV4-2 TGTGCCAGCAGCCAAGTCCCCCTAGCGGGAGGGAACACCGGGGAGCTGTTTTTT CASSQVPLAGGNTGELFF
once NA TRBJ2-7 TRBV6-1 TGTGCCAGCAGTTGGGGTCCCTACGAGCAGTACTTC CASSWGPYEQYF
NA NA TRBJ1-4 TRBV5-1 TGCGCCAGCAGCTTGGTATCGGACGGGTCCCAAAAACTGTTTTTT CASSLVSDGSQKLFF
NA TRBD1 TRBJ1-5 TRBV7-2 TGTGCCAGCAGCCCCGGGACAGGGGGCTATCAGCCCCAGCATTTT CASSPGTGGYQPQHF
NA NA TRBJ1-2 TRBV7-2 TGTGCCAGCAGCTTAGATGCAGGGGACCCTGGCTACACCTTC CASSLDAGDPGYTF
once TRBD2 TRBJ2-7 TRBV6-6 TGTGCCAGCAGTTACGGGACTAGCGGTCCCTACGAGCAGTACTTC CASSYGTSGPYEQYF
NA NA TRBJ1-4 TRBV5-4 TGTGCCAGCAGCTTGGGAGGGGCCTCTAATGAAAAACTGTTTTTT CASSLGGASNEKLFF
NA NA TRBJ2-1 TRBV4-3 TGCGCCAGCAGCCAAGCTACGGGGCTAGCGCAGGACAATGAGCAGTTCTTC CASSQATGLAQDNEQFF
few NA TRBJ1-1 TRBV29-1 TGCAGCGTTGAAGTGGCGGTGAACACTGAAGCTTTCTTT CSVEVAVNTEAFF
NA NA TRBJ1-5 TRBV6-1 TGTGCCAGCAGTCTCACGGTCCCTAGCAATCAGCCCCAGCATTTT CASSLTVPSNQPQHF
NA TRBD1 TRBJ1-1 TRBV13 TGTGCCAGCAGCTCGGGACAGGGGAAGGGTAACACTGAAGCTTTCTTT CASSSGQGKGNTEAFF
NA NA TRBJ2-5 TRBV5-6 TGTGCCAGCAGCTGGGACACACACCAGCACTTC CASSWDTHQHF
few TRBD1 TRBJ1-1 TRBV30 TGTGCCTCCAAGGACAGGGGGTATACTGAAGCTTTCTTT CASKDRGYTEAFF
few NA TRBJ1-2 TRBV6-1 TGTGCCAGCAGTGTACAGGGAGGCGATGGCTACACCTTC CASSVQGGDGYTF
NA NA TRBJ2-7 TRBV7-6 TGTGCCAGCAGCTTGAACCTCGGGTCCTACGAGCAGTACTTC CASSLNLGSYEQYF